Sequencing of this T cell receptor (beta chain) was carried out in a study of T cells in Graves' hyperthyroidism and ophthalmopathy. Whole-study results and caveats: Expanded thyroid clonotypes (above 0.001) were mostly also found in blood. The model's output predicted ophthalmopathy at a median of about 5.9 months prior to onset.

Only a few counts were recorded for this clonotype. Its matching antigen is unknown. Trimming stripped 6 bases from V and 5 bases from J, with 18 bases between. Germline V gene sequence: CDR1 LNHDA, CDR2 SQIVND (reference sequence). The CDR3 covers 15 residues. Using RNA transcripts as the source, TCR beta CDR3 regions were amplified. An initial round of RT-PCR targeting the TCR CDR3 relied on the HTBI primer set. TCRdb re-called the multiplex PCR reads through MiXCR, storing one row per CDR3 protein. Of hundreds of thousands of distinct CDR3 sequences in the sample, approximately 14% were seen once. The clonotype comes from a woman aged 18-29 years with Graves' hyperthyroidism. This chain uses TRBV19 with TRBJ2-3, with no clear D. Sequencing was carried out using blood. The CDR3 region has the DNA TGTGCCAGTAGCCAGGCGTTCGGCGTTAGAGATACGCAGTATTTT. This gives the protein CASSQAFGVRDTQYF. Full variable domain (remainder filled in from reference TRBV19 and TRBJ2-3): DGGITQSPKYLFRKEGQNVTLSCEQNLNHDAMYWYRQDPGQGLRLIYYSQIVNDFQKGDIAEGYSVSREKKESFPLTVTSAQKNPTAFYLCASSQAFGVRDTQYFGPGTRLTVL.